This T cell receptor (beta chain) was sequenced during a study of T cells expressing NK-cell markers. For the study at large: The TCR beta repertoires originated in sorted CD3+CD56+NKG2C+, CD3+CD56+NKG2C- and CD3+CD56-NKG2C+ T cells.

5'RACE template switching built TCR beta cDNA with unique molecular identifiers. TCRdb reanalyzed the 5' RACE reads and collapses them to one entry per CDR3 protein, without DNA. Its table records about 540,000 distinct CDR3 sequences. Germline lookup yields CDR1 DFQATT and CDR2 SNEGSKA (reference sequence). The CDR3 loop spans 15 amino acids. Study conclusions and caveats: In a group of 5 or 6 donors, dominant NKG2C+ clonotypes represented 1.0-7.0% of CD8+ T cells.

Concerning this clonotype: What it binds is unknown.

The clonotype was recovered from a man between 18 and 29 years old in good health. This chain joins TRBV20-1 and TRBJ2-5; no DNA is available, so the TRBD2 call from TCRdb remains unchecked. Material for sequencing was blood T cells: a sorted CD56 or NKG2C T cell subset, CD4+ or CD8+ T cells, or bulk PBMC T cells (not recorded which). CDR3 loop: CSAPDSEWERETQYF.